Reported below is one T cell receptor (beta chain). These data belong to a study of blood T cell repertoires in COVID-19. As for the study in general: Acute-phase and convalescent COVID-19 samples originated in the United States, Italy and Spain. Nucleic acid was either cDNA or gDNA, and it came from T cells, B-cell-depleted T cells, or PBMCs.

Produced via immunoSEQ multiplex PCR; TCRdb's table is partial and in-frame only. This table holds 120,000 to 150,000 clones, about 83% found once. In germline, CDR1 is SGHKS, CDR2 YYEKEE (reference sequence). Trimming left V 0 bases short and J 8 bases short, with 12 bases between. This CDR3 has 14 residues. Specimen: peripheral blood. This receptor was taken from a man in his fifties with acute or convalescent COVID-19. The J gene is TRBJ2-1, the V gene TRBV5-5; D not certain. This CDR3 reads CASSLVATLDEQFF. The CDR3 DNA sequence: TGTGCCAGCAGCTTGGTGGCCACATTGGATGAGCAGTTCTTC. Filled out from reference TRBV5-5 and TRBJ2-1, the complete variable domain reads DAGVTQSPTHLIKTRGQQVTLRCSPISGHKSVSWYQQVLGQGPQFIFQYYEKEERGRGNFPDRFSARQFPNYSSELNVNALLLGDSALYLCASSLVATLDEQFFGPGTRLTVL.